The 12 T cell receptor beta chains below were found in one sample sequenced in a study of cytomegalovirus exposure and HLA in healthy donors. TCRdb's copy holds only in-frame clones and misses some; the assay was immunoSEQ multiplex PCR. The sample has about 190,000 clones, roughly 88% seen once. The source material was PBMCs. The receptors shown here come from a young woman in good health and CMV-seronegative.

This clone occurred a few times. The chain employs TRBV2 and TRBJ2-7; 9 bases line up with TRBD2. This CDR3 contains 15 residues. The J segment lost 6 bases and the V segment lost 3 bases, leaving 9 bases of the junction unmatched. Germline CDR1 and CDR2: SNHLY and FYNNEI. CDR3 in DNA: TGTGCCAGCAGTGAGATGGCGGGGGGGCTCTTCGAGCAGTACTTC. Its translation: CASSEMAGGLFEQYF.

On this clone itself: The germline gene is not matched at one end of the junction; a read error may be the cause. V gene TRBV9 combines with J gene TRBJ1-1; no reliable D call. The CDR3 spans 13 residues. Germline CDR1 SGDLS, CDR2 YYNGEE. The CDR3 DNA follows: TGTGCCAGCAGCGTAGAACTGAACGCTGAAGCTTTCTTT. Translating gives CASSVELNAEAFF.

V and J are TRBV30 and TRBJ2-6; D unclear. Germline CDR1 is GTSNPN and CDR2 is SVGIG (reference sequence). The ends were cut back, 1 base at V and 0 bases at J, with 10 bases in the middle. This CDR3 contains 16 residues. CDR3 DNA: TGTGCCTGGAGTGGTCCAGTGATCTCTGGGGCCAACGTCCTGACTTTC. Its translation is CAWSGPVISGANVLTF.

The chain links TRBV19 to TRBJ1-5; 7 nucleotides agree with TRBD1. Per germline, CDR1 LNHDA and CDR2 SQIVND (reference sequence). Germline trimming cut 6 bases from V and 3 bases from J; bases unmatched to any gene: 8. The CDR3 runs 15 residues. CDR3 nucleotides: TGTGCCAGTAGGATCGACAGGGCATCCAATCAGCCCCAGCATTTT. It yields the protein CASRIDRASNQPQHF.

This clone has a handful of counts. The chain has TRBV29-1 and TRBJ1-1, with D unclear. This CDR3 is built from 11 residues. Germline V lookup: CDR1 SQVTM, CDR2 ANQGSEA. Trimming stripped 5 bases from V and 1 base from J, with 5 bases between. This CDR3 is CSVRENTEAFF. In nucleotides, the CDR3 is TGCAGCGTTCGGGAGAACACTGAAGCTTTCTTT.

CDR3 nucleotides: TGTGCCAGCAGCGCCCCTAGCGGGCAAGCCTACGAGCAGTACTTC. This sequence encodes CASSAPSGQAYEQYF. The rearrangement joins TRBV21-1 to TRBJ2-7; TRBD2, the table's D call, lacks a check against the DNA. TRBV21-1 is classified as a pseudogene. This CDR3 has 15 amino acids.

The chain carries TRBV18 and TRBJ2-3; D gene uncertain. With 6 bases removed from V and 0 bases from J, the gap between germline ends came to 13 bases. The germline CDR1 and CDR2 sequences are KGHSH and LQKENI. The CDR3 spans 15 residues. The CDR3 DNA follows: TGTGCCAGCTCCCCTAACCCGAGGAGCACAGATACGCAGTATTTT. This codes for CASSPNPRSTDTQYF.

The gene calls are TRBV27 and TRBJ2-2, with D tentatively TRBD2 (5 bases). The CDR3 contains 16 residues. Trimming stripped 0 bases from V and 0 bases from J, with 8 bases between. Germline V gene lookup returns CDR1 MNHEY and CDR2 SMNVEV (reference sequence). The CDR3 DNA reads as TGTGCCAGCAGTTTATCCTGGACTCCGAACACCGGGGAGCTGTTTTTT. Amino acids: CASSLSWTPNTGELFF.

This clone has just one count. The V gene is TRBV27, the J gene TRBJ1-2, with 7 nucleotides matching TRBD1. The CDR3 contains 13 residues. CDR1 MNHEY and CDR2 SMNVEV come from the germline V gene (reference sequence). Losses at the gene ends were 4 bases for V and 7 bases for J; bases not matched to a gene: 6. This CDR3 reads CASSYGTVGGYTF. CDR3 coding DNA: TGTGCCAGCAGTTACGGGACAGTCGGTGGCTACACCTTC.

This chain connects TRBV27 to TRBJ1-4, with a possible D match to TRBD1 (6 bases). In germline, CDR1 is MNHEY, CDR2 SMNVEV (reference sequence). V was cut by 3 bases and J by 0 bases, with 14 bases left in between. The CDR3 runs to 17 residues. The CDR3 bases are TGTGCCAGCAGTTTCCGTGTCAGGGGTACAACTAATGAAAAACTGTTTTTT. The encoded protein is CASSFRVRGTTNEKLFF.

DNA of the CDR3: TGTGCCAGCAACCGGGACAGGGGGAACACCGGGGAGCTGTTTTTT. Residues: CASNRDRGNTGELFF. The chain is built from TRBV2 and TRBJ2-2; 10 nucleotides align to TRBD1. There are 15 residues in the CDR3. The germline gives CDR1 SNHLY, CDR2 FYNNEI. The junction had 3 bases not matched to a gene; V was cut back by 7 bases and J by 1 base.

The V and J genes are TRBV29-1 and TRBJ1-1, with unresolved D. Trimming took 2 bases from V and 1 from J, leaving 5 bases between them. The CDR3 is 12 residues long. Per the germline V gene, CDR1 is SQVTM and CDR2 is ANQGSEA. In nucleotides, the CDR3 is TGCAGCGTTGAAAAAGCGAACACTGAAGCTTTCTTT. This encodes CSVEKANTEAFF.